Listed here is a single T cell receptor beta chain. The data derive from a study of cytomegalovirus exposure and HLA in healthy donors. The V and J ends lost 3 bases and 0 bases respectively, with 10 bases between them. The CDR3 has 15 residues. Germline CDR1 SGHTS, CDR2 YDEGEE. The PCR contained 60 Vbeta and 13 Jbeta primers. Libraries were prepared by immunoSEQ multiplex PCR; TCRdb keeps only in-frame clonotypes and omits some of them. The sample comprises 150,000 to 200,000 clones, 65% to 85% of which are singletons, and under 5% rests with the top ten. The sequenced sample consisted of PBMCs. The origin of this receptor is a woman aged 45-65 years in good health and CMV-seropositive. The V call is TRBV5-8, the J call TRBJ2-1; D remains unclear. The CDR3 spells CASSSPGSSYNEQFF. The CDR3 DNA sequence: TGTGCCAGCAGCTCCCCAGGTAGCTCCTACAATGAGCAGTTCTTC. Drawing the rest from reference TRBV5-8 and TRBJ2-1, the complete variable domain is EAGVTQSPTHLIKTRGQQATLRCSPISGHTSVYWYQQALGLGLQFLLWYDEGEERNRGNFPPRFSGRQFPNYSSELNVNALELEDSALYLCASSSPGSSYNEQFFGPGTRLTVL.